This is a list of T cell receptor beta chains from one sample in a study of T cell responses to AZD1222 COVID-19 vaccine. Profiling relied on immunoSEQ multiplex PCR, and the TCRdb table lists in-frame clones only, not all of them. The sample yields some 140,000 clones, around 90% seen once. The source was peripheral blood, collected on day 0 of AZD1222 vaccination. All receptors come from an adult in good health. Each CDR3 is given with its conserved first and last residue. The D gene is left open where the match is weak. Clone sizes are given selectively: once, few, many, or a class where the clone is expanded.

clone_size	v_call	j_call	d_call	cdr3_aa	cdr3_nt
NA	TRBV29-1	TRBJ2-3	TRBD2	CSVGVAGEGTDTQYF	TGCAGCGTTGGAGTAGCGGGAGAGGGAACAGATACGCAGTATTTT
NA	TRBV3-1/TRBV3-2	TRBJ2-7	TRBD1	CASSQGQGYEQYF	TGTGCCAGCAGCCAAGGACAGGGCTACGAGCAGTACTTC
NA	TRBV27	TRBJ1-2	NA	CASSASAGEINYGYTF	TGTGCCAGCAGTGCATCCGCCGGGGAAATCAACTATGGCTACACCTTC
NA	TRBV28	TRBJ1-1	NA	CASSFLEGTEAFF	TGTGCCAGCAGTTTTTTAGAGGGGACAGAAGCTTTCTTT
NA	TRBV9	TRBJ2-3	NA	CASSVGWTDTQYF	TGTGCCAGCAGCGTAGGGTGGACAGATACGCAGTATTTT
NA	TRBV6-5	TRBJ1-3	NA	CASSSTGAASGNTIYF	TGTGCCAGCAGTTCGACGGGAGCCGCGTCTGGAAACACCATATATTTT
NA	TRBV19	TRBJ1-4	NA	CASSIQGIGEKLFF	TGTGCCAGTAGCATACAGGGTATCGGGGAAAAACTGTTTTTT
NA	TRBV11-1	TRBJ2-5	NA	CASSLAGASSYQETQYF	TGTGCCAGCAGCTTAGCGGGGGCTAGCAGCTACCAAGAGACCCAGTACTTC
NA	TRBV5-4	TRBJ1-1	NA	CASSWARGNTEAFF	TGTGCCAGCAGCTGGGCGCGGGGGAACACTGAAGCTTTCTTT
NA	TRBV5-1	TRBJ1-6	TRBD1	CASSLFWTGEGNSPLHF	TGCGCCAGCAGCTTGTTCTGGACAGGGGAAGGTAATTCACCCCTCCACTTT
NA	TRBV15	TRBJ1-1	NA	CATSRAGGWTEAFF	TGTGCCACCAGCAGAGCCGGGGGCTGGACTGAAGCTTTCTTT
NA	TRBV2	TRBJ2-4	NA	CASAGTSVAKNIQYF	TGTGCCAGCGCCGGGACTTCCGTAGCCAAAAACATTCAGTACTTC
NA	TRBV4-3	TRBJ2-2	NA	CASSQEGWTGELFF	TGCGCCAGCAGCCAAGAGGGGTGGACCGGGGAGCTGTTTTTT
NA	TRBV19	TRBJ2-1	NA	CASHGGIYNEQFF	TGTGCCAGTCATGGTGGGATCTACAATGAGCAGTTCTTC
NA	TRBV11-2	TRBJ1-1	NA	CASSSEGYTEAFF	TGTGCCAGCAGCTCCGAGGGCTACACTGAAGCTTTCTTT
NA	TRBV30	TRBJ1-6	TRBD1	CAWSRGQGLNSPLHF	TGTGCCTGGAGTAGGGGACAGGGGCTTAATTCACCCCTCCACTTT
NA	TRBV6-5	TRBJ2-7	NA	CASSPLGTGNEQYF	NA
few	TRBV4-3	TRBJ2-1	TRBD1	CASSQGGQQDRVYNEQFF	TGCGCCAGCAGCCAAGGTGGTCAGCAGGACAGGGTTTACAATGAGCAGTTCTTC
few	TRBV6-5	TRBJ2-7	TRBD2	CASSSPREGSYEQYF	TGTGCCAGCAGTTCTCCACGGGAGGGTTCCTACGAGCAGTACTTC
NA	TRBV2	TRBJ1-1	NA	CASTLRPQGNTEAFF	TGTGCCAGCACCCTCCGCCCACAGGGTAACACTGAAGCTTTCTTT
NA	TRBV20-1	TRBJ1-6	NA	CSASSFQGINSPLHF	TGCAGTGCTAGTTCATTTCAGGGGATCAATTCACCCCTCCACTTT
NA	TRBV4-1	TRBJ2-3	TRBD1	CASSLAWDSNTDTQYF	TGCGCCAGCAGCCTAGCATGGGACAGCAACACAGATACGCAGTATTTT
NA	TRBV20-1	TRBJ1-5	NA	CSASKQQVNQPQHF	TGCAGTGCTAGTAAACAGCAAGTTAATCAGCCCCAGCATTTT
once	TRBV19	TRBJ2-3	TRBD1	CASSLVTGGGDTQYF	TGTGCCAGTAGTTTGGTGACAGGGGGCGGAGATACGCAGTATTTT
NA	TRBV7-8	TRBJ2-1	NA	CASSFYRRGWGSADEQFF	TGTGCCAGCAGCTTCTACAGACGAGGGTGGGGCTCCGCGGATGAGCAGTTCTTC
NA	TRBV4-2	TRBJ2-2	NA	CASSQTGGGTGELFF	TGTGCCAGCAGCCAAACGGGGGGCGGGACCGGGGAGCTGTTTTTT
NA	TRBV10-3	TRBJ2-5	TRBD2	CAISDRLAGLETQYF	TGTGCCATCAGTGATAGACTAGCGGGATTGGAGACCCAGTACTTC
NA	TRBV28	TRBJ2-7	NA	CASSLETYEQYF	TGTGCCAGCAGCCTAGAAACCTACGAGCAGTACTTC
once	TRBV19	TRBJ1-1	NA	CASSRGLDTEAFF	TGTGCCAGTAGTCGGGGGCTTGACACTGAAGCTTTCTTT
NA	TRBV11-3	TRBJ2-2	NA	CASSSTGIPGLNTGELFF	TGTGCCAGCAGCTCTACTGGAATTCCGGGACTGAACACCGGGGAGCTGTTTTTT
few	TRBV28	TRBJ2-1	TRBD2	CASDQLAGGPNEQFF	TGTGCCAGCGACCAACTAGCGGGAGGGCCAAATGAGCAGTTCTTC
NA	TRBV2	TRBJ2-1	NA	CASPATGIHEQFF	TGTGCCAGCCCTGCGACCGGAATCCATGAGCAGTTCTTC
NA	TRBV24-1	TRBJ2-3	NA	CATSASTDTQYF	TGTGCCACCAGTGCCAGCACAGATACGCAGTATTTT
NA	TRBV2	TRBJ2-1	NA	CASSVGTMGEQFF	TGTGCCAGCAGTGTAGGGACCATGGGTGAGCAGTTCTTC
NA	TRBV5-1	TRBJ2-1	NA	CASLDPGPNNEQFF	TGCGCCAGCCTCGACCCTGGACCAAACAATGAGCAGTTCTTC
NA	TRBV30	TRBJ2-2	TRBD2	CATNRAGGPNGELFF	TGTGCCACCAACAGAGCGGGAGGGCCTAACGGGGAGCTGTTTTTT
NA	TRBV7-9	TRBJ1-3	NA	CASSLGAGNTIYF	TGTGCCAGCAGCTTAGGGGCTGGAAACACCATATATTTT
NA	TRBV24-1	TRBJ2-7	NA	CATSDPRDGTYEQYF	TGTGCCACCAGTGATCCCCGGGACGGAACCTACGAGCAGTACTTC
NA	TRBV7-8	TRBJ1-2	NA	CASSLGAGPIYGYTF	TGTGCCAGCAGCTTAGGGGCGGGACCTATCTATGGCTACACCTTC
NA	TRBV4-3	TRBJ1-3	NA	CASSQEVSSSGNTIYF	TGCGCCAGCAGCCAAGAGGTATCGAGCTCTGGAAACACCATATATTTT
once	TRBV29-1	TRBJ2-1	NA	CSAFNGNEQFF	TGCAGCGCATTTAACGGGAATGAGCAGTTCTTC
NA	TRBV11-3	TRBJ2-1	TRBD2	CASSKSGLAGVGLSYNEQFF	TGTGCCAGCAGCAAATCGGGACTAGCGGGAGTCGGGCTATCCTACAATGAGCAGTTCTTC
NA	TRBV4-3	TRBJ1-2	TRBD1	CASSQDGPGGGNYGYTF	TGCGCCAGCAGCCAAGATGGGCCAGGGGGAGGTAACTATGGCTACACCTTC
NA	TRBV28	TRBJ2-7	NA	CASSPPGVSYEQYF	TGTGCCAGCAGTCCACCGGGAGTTTCCTACGAGCAGTACTTC
NA	TRBV20-1	TRBJ1-5	NA	CSASPGGSQPQHF	TGCAGTGCTAGTCCTGGAGGGTCCCAGCCCCAGCATTTT
NA	TRBV24-1	TRBJ2-1	TRBD1	CATSDPGTGGLLEQFF	TGTGCCACCAGTGACCCCGGGACAGGGGGATTATTGGAGCAGTTCTTC
NA	TRBV5-4	TRBJ1-2	NA	CASSPSVGQRWGYTF	TGTGCCAGCAGCCCATCCGTCGGACAGCGTTGGGGCTACACCTTC
NA	TRBV7-9	TRBJ2-7	NA	CASSSLEAALFYEQYF	TGTGCCAGCAGCTCCCTCGAAGCAGCTTTGTTCTACGAGCAGTACTTC